Listed here are 10 T cell receptor beta chains from one sample, sequenced in a study of T cell repertoires in cytomegalovirus infection. TCRdb independently ran MiXCR on the reads; one entry per CDR3 protein. The sample contains fewer than 950,000 distinct CDR3 sequences, about 33% of which appear only once. These receptors have no identified antigens. The sample in question was cultured CD8+ T cells from PBMCs, obtained from culture after CMV antigen stimulation. The receptors stem from a human donor in good health (CMV status not recorded). Some clones in this sample may be carry-over from other donors' samples.

The chain has TRBV5-6 and TRBJ2-7; no firm D call. The V and J ends lost 1 base and 2 bases respectively, with 16 bases between them. The CDR3 runs 16 residues. Germline loops: CDR1 SGHDT, CDR2 YYEEEE. The CDR3 region has the DNA TGTGCCAGCAGCTTGTTTACGTCCGCGTATCCCTACGAGCAGTACTTC. As protein: CASSLFTSAYPYEQYF.

Worth noting for this clonotype: A read error may be the cause here, since a much bigger clone is one base away. The genes are TRBV7-4 and TRBJ2-1; TRBD2 might be the D (6 bases). Germline values: CDR1 SGHVT, CDR2 SQSDAQ. V shed 7 bases and J shed 5 bases, with 21 bases lying between them. This CDR3 contains 16 residues. The CDR3 loop is CASTLLGLLSHNEQFF. As DNA, the CDR3 is TGTGCCAGCACCCTATTGGGACTCCTGTCCCACAATGAGCAGTTCTTC.

This clonotype appeared a few times. The chain joins TRBV7-6 to TRBJ2-3; the D gene is possibly TRBD2 (5 bases). V lost 5 bases and J 2 bases, leaving 17 bases between the germline ends. CDR1 and CDR2 (germline): SGHVS, FNYEAQ. The CDR3 is 16 residues long. The DNA for the CDR3 is TGTGCCAGCAGCGCCCGAAGAGGACTTAACACAGATACGCAGTATTTT. Amino acids: CASSARRGLNTDTQYF.

The rearrangement links TRBV7-3 to TRBJ1-6, with 7 nucleotides matching TRBD1. In germline, CDR1 is SGHTA, CDR2 FQGTGA. The V segment lost 5 bases and the J segment 9 bases; nucleotides outside the gene matches: 7. The CDR3 length is 14 residues. The CDR3 protein is CASSAGTAGSPLHF. CDR3 in DNA: TGTGCCAGCAGCGCCGGGACAGCCGGTTCACCCCTCCACTTT.

This clonotype was counted a few times. The chain carries TRBV4-2 and TRBJ1-2, with D unresolved. V was pared by 0 bases and J by 6 bases, with 8 bases between. CDR1 LGHNA and CDR2 YNFKEQ come from the germline V gene. The CDR3 consists of 13 residues. CDR3 coding DNA: TGTGCCAGCAGCCAAGAAAGAGGAGATGGCTACACCTTC. It codes for CASSQERGDGYTF.

This clonotype was picked up many times. J is TRBJ1-5 and V is TRBV7-2; D is uncertain. This CDR3 comprises 15 residues. V was pared by 5 bases and J by 2 bases, with 13 bases between. The germline V gene encodes CDR1 SGHTA and CDR2 FQGNSA. Here the CDR3 reads CASSQVLGGNQPQHF. CDR3 coding DNA: TGTGCCAGCAGCCAGGTATTAGGTGGCAATCAGCCCCAGCATTTT.

This chain links TRBV6-5 with TRBJ1-1; 7 nucleotides align to TRBD1. The germline gives CDR1 MNHEY, CDR2 SVGAGI. The junction had 8 bases not matched to a gene; V was cut back by 7 bases and J by 3 bases. The CDR3 consists of 14 residues. The CDR3, as DNA: TGTGCCAGCATTCATCAGGGGGTATACACTGAAGCTTTCTTT. Protein product: CASIHQGVYTEAFF.

This clonotype appeared many times. This chain uses TRBV7-6 with TRBJ2-7; D might be TRBD1 (6 bases). CDR1 is SGHVS and CDR2 is FNYEAQ in the germline V gene. This CDR3 spans 13 amino acids. The V and J ends lost 5 bases and 4 bases respectively, with 12 bases between them. The CDR3 coding sequence is TGTGCCAGCAGCCGGACAGAAACATACGAGCAGTACTTC. Protein product: CASSRTETYEQYF.

This clonotype has only a few counts. The chain links TRBV9 to TRBJ2-1, with D perhaps TRBD1 (5 bases). V lost 3 bases and J lost 4, with 11 bases in between. The CDR3 is 14 amino acids. CDR1 is SGDLS, CDR2 YYNGEE, per germline. CDR3 bases: TGTGCCAGCAGCGATGGGGCAGCTTACAATGAGCAGTTCTTC. The encoded protein is CASSDGAAYNEQFF.

The chain joins TRBV4-3 to TRBJ2-1; no definite D call. Germline lookup yields CDR1 LGHNA and CDR2 YSLEER. The ends were cut back, 0 bases at V and 1 base at J, with 16 bases in the middle. The CDR3 is 18 residues long. This chain's CDR3 is CASSQDRLAVGSYNEQFF. Here the CDR3 DNA reads TGCGCCAGCAGCCAAGACCGGTTGGCGGTCGGTTCCTACAATGAGCAGTTCTTC.